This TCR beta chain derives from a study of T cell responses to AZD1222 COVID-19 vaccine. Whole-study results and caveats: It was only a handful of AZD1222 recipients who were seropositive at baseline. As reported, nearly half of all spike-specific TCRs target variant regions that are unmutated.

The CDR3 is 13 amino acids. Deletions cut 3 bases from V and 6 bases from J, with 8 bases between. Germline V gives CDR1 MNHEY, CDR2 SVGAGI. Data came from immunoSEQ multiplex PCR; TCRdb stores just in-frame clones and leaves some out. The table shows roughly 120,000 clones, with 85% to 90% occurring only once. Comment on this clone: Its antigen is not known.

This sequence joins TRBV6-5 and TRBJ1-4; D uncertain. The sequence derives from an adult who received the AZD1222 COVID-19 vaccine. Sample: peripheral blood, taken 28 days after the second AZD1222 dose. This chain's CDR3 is CASSYDRDEKLFF. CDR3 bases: TGTGCCAGCAGTTATGACCGAGATGAAAAACTGTTTTTT.